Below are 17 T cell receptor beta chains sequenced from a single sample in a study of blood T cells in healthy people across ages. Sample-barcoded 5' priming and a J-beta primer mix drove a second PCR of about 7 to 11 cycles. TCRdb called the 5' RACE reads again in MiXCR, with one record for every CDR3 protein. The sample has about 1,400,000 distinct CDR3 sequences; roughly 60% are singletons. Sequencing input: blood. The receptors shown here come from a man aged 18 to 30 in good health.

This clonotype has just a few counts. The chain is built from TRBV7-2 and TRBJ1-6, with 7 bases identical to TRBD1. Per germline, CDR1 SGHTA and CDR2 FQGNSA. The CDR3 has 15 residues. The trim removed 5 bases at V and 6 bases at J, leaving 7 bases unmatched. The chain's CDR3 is CASSQRQGSNSPLHF. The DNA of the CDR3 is TGTGCCAGCAGCCAGAGACAGGGCTCTAATTCACCCCTCCACTTT.

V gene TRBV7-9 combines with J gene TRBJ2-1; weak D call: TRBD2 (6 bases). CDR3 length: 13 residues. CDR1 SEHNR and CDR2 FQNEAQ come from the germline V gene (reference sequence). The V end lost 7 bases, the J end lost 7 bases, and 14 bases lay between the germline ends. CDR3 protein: CASNRRDLNEQFF. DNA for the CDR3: TGTGCCAGCAACAGGAGGGATTTGAATGAGCAGTTCTTC.

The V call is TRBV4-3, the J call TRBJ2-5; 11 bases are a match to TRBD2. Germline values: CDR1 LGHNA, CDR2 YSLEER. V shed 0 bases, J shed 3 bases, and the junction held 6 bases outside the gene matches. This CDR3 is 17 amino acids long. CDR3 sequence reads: CASSQEASGGPEETQYF. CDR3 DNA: TGCGCCAGCAGCCAAGAAGCTAGCGGGGGGCCTGAAGAGACCCAGTACTTC.

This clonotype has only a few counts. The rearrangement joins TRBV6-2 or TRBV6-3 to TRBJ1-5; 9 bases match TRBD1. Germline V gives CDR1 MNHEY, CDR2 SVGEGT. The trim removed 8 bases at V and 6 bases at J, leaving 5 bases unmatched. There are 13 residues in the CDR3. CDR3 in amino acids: CASLDRGGQPQHF. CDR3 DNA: TGTGCCAGCCTGGACAGGGGAGGTCAGCCCCAGCATTTT.

CDR3 loop: CASSEDVSVQETQYF. CDR3 nucleotides: TGTGCCAGCAGTGAAGACGTTTCCGTCCAAGAGACCCAGTACTTC. The V call is TRBV2, the J call TRBJ2-5, with no clear D. Trimming shortened V by 1 base and J by 1 base, and 10 bases separated the two germline ends. The germline V gene encodes CDR1 SNHLY and CDR2 FYNNEI. This CDR3 region has 15 residues. Full variable domain (missing parts from reference TRBV2 and TRBJ2-5): EPEVTQTPSHQVTQMGQEVILRCVPISNHLYFYWYRQILGQKVEFLVSFYNNEISEKSEIFDDQFSVERPDGSNFTLKIRSTKLEDSAMYFCASSEDVSVQETQYFGPGTRLLVL.

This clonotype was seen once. The CDR3 DNA reads TGTGCCAGCAGCCTTCGGACTATAGATACGCAGTATTTT. This translates into CASSLRTIDTQYF. This chain joins TRBV3-1 and TRBJ2-3; a weak D match, TRBD2 (6 bases). Germline V gene sequence: CDR1 LGHDT, CDR2 YNNKEL (reference sequence). Trimming removed 4 bases at V and 5 bases at J, with 10 bases between. The CDR3 consists of 13 residues.

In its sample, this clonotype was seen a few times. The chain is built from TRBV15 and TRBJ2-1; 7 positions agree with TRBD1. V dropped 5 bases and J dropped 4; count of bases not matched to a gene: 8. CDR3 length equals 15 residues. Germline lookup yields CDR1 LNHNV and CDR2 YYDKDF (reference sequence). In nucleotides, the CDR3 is TGTGCCACCAGCCGACCGGGACAGAGTTACAATGAGCAGTTCTTC. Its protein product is CATSRPGQSYNEQFF.

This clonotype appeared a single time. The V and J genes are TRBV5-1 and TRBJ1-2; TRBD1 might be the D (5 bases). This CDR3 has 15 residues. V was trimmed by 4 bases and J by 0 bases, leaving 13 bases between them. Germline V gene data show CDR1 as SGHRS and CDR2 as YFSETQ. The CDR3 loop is CASSRDGSSNYGYTF. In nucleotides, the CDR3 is TGCGCCAGCAGCCGGGACGGGAGTTCTAACTATGGCTACACCTTC.

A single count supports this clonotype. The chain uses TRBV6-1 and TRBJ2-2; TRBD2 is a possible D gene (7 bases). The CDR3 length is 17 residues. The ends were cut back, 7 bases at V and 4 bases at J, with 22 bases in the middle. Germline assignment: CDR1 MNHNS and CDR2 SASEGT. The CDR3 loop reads CASIDRRRGPITGELFF. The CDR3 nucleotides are TGTGCCAGCATCGATAGGCGGCGGGGGCCAATCACCGGGGAGCTGTTTTTT.

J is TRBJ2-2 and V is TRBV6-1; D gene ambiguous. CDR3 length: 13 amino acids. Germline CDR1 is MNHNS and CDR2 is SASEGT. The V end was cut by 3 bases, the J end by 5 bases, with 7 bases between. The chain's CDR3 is CASSDVLTGELFF. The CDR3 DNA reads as TGTGCCAGCAGTGATGTTCTTACCGGGGAGCTGTTTTTT.

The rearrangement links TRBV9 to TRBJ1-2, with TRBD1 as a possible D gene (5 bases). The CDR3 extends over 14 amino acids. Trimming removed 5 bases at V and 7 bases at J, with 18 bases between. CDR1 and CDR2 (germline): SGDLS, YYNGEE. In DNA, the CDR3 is TGTGCCAGCAGTTATACATCAGGGTCGGTTGGCTACACCTTC. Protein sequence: CASSYTSGSVGYTF.

CDR3 DNA sequence: TGTGCCAGCAGCTTGGCCGGGAGGCAGGGATATAGCAATCAGCCCCAGCATTTT. Residues: CASSLAGRQGYSNQPQHF. The chain links TRBV7-9 to TRBJ1-5, with D perhaps TRBD1 (5 bases). The CDR3 contains 18 residues. V lost 3 bases and J 0 bases, leaving 18 bases between the germline ends. Per the germline V gene, CDR1 is SEHNR and CDR2 is FQNEAQ (reference sequence).

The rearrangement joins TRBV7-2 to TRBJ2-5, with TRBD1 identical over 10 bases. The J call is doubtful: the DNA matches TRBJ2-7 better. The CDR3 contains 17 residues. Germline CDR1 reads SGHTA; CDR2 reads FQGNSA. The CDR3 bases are TGTGCCAGCAGCTTCCCCACGACAGGGGGCGCGGGCTACGAGCAGTACTTC. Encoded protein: CASSFPTTGGAGYEQYF.

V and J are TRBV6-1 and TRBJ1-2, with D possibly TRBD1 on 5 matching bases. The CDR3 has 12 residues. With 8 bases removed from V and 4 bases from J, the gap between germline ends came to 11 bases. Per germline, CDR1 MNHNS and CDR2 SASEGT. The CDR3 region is CASDRDFYGYTF. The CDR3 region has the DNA TGTGCCAGCGACCGGGACTTCTATGGCTACACCTTC.

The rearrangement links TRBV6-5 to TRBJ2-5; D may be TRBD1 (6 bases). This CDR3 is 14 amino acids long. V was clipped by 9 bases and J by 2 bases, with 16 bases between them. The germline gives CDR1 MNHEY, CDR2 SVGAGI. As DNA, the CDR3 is TGTGCCAGTGCCCCCGGGACATATCAAGAGACCCAGTACTTC. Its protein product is CASAPGTYQETQYF.

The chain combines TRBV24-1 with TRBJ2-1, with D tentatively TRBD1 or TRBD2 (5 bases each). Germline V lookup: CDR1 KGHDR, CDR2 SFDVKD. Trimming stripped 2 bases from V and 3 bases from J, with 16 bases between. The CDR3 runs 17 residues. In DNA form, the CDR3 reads TGTGCCACCAGTGATTCCGGGACGGTCGGTTTCTACAATGAGCAGTTCTTC. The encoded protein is CATSDSGTVGFYNEQFF.

CDR3 sequence: CASSPSGTLAKNIQYF. The CDR3 bases are TGTGCCAGCAGCCCCTCCGGGACCTTAGCCAAAAACATTCAGTACTTC. The chain carries TRBV3-1 and TRBJ2-4, with D perhaps given as TRBD1 or TRBD2 (5 bases each). The V end was cut by 4 bases, the J end by 0 bases, with 13 bases between. This CDR3 spans 16 amino acids. Germline CDR1 is LGHDT and CDR2 is YNNKEL (reference sequence).